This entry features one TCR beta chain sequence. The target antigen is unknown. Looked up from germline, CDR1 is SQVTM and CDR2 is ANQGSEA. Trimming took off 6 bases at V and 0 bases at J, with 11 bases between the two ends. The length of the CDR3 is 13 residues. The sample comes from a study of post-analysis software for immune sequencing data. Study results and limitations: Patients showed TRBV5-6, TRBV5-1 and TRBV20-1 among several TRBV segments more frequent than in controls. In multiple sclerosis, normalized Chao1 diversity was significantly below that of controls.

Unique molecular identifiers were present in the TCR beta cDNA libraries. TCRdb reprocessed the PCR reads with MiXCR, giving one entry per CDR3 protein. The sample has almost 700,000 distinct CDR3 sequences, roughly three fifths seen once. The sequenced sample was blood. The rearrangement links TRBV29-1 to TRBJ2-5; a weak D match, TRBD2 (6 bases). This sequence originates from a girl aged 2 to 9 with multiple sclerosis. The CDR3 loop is CSVRGLDQETQYF. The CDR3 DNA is TGCAGCGTGAGGGGACTGGACCAAGAGACCCAGTACTTC.